The present T cell receptor (beta chain) was sequenced within a study of blood T cell repertoires in COVID-19. At the level of the study: Acute-phase and convalescent COVID-19 samples originated in the United States, Italy and Spain. T cells, B-cell-depleted T cells, or PBMCs provided the cDNA or gDNA that served as material.

Study processing details: It was from reference gene primer amplification that nucleated cell counts were estimated. Only in-frame clones appear in the TCRdb table, and some are missing; sequencing was by immunoSEQ multiplex PCR. Clone size and the V and J calls come from that table; the DNA yielded D and trimming. The sample has about 240,000 clones, more than 75% seen once. The CDR3 length is 15 residues. V lost 6 bases to trimming and J lost 1 base, with 15 bases between them. Germline V lookup: CDR1 MNHEY, CDR2 SVGAGI. This rearrangement joins TRBV6-5 to TRBJ1-1, with D tentatively TRBD1 (5 bases). The sample consisted of peripheral blood. The source is a woman in her fifties or sixties with active or convalescent COVID-19. CDR3 DNA: TGTGCCAGCAGCCACCAATTCGACAGGAACACTGAAGCTTTCTTT. Amino acids: CASSHQFDRNTEAFF.